The rows below give T cell receptor beta chains drawn from one sample of a study of blood T cell repertoires in COVID-19. Method: immunoSEQ multiplex PCR; TCRdb's copy keeps in-frame clones and lacks some. The table has around 56,000 clones, about 93% seen once; the top ten hold approximately 15%. Sequencing input: peripheral blood. Receptors originate from a man older than 75 with acute or convalescent COVID-19. CDR3s include the opening cysteine and the closing phenylalanine or tryptophan. A D gene is named only where the DNA matches it firmly. Size is omitted from some rows. Given values are once, few, many or a class for expanded clones.

NA	NA	TRBV6-1	TRBJ1-1	CASSEVHGGRAWNTEAFF	TGTGCCAGCAGTGAAGTGCACGGAGGGCGTGCCTGGAACACTGAAGCTTTCTTT
NA	NA	TRBV5-1	TRBJ1-1	CASSPRVSLNTEAFF	TGCGCCAGCAGCCCGAGGGTTTCTTTGAACACTGAAGCTTTCTTT
NA	NA	TRBV5-5	TRBJ1-2	CASSLYGASGYGYTF	TGTGCCAGCAGCTTGTATGGTGCCAGTGGCTATGGCTACACCTTC
NA	NA	TRBV9	TRBJ1-2	CASSVGGIYGYTF	TGTGCCAGCAGCGTAGGCGGGATTTATGGCTACACCTTC
NA	NA	TRBV7-2	TRBJ1-6	CASSLGAGRGNSPLHF	TGTGCCAGCAGCTTAGGGGCGGGGCGGGGTAATTCACCCCTCCACTTT
NA	NA	TRBV5-5	TRBJ2-1	CAGRELGNEQFF	TGTGCCGGCCGGGAGCTGGGCAATGAGCAGTTCTTC
NA	NA	TRBV3-1/TRBV3-2	TRBJ2-6	CASSQGLQGFSGANVLTF	TGTGCCAGCAGCCAAGGCCTACAGGGCTTCTCTGGGGCCAACGTCCTGACTTTC
TRBD1	NA	TRBV9	TRBJ2-2	CASSATNRGGELFF	TGTGCCAGCAGCGCCACCAACAGGGGCGGGGAGCTGTTTTTT
NA	NA	TRBV5-6	TRBJ1-2	CASSLEVGAPYGYTF	TGTGCCAGCAGCTTGGAAGTAGGAGCCCCCTATGGCTACACCTTC
TRBD2	NA	TRBV27	TRBJ2-5	CASSSRGEQETQYF	TGTGCCAGCAGTTCTCGGGGGGAGCAAGAGACCCAGTACTTC
NA	few	TRBV2	TRBJ1-5	CASSGTRGNQPQHF	TGTGCCAGCAGTGGAACCAGGGGCAATCAGCCCCAGCATTTT
NA	NA	TRBV28	TRBJ2-3	CASTTGTSDTQYF	TGTGCCAGCACAACAGGGACCTCAGATACGCAGTATTTT
NA	NA	TRBV5-1	TRBJ2-1	CASSLGDKHNEQFF	TGCGCCAGCAGCTTGGGCGACAAACACAATGAGCAGTTCTTC
NA	once	TRBV7-9	TRBJ1-1	CASSFERNTEAFF	TGTGCCAGCAGCTTCGAGAGGAACACTGAAGCTTTCTTT
NA	NA	TRBV5-6	TRBJ1-1	CASSPSGGAGVKAFF	TGTGCCAGCAGCCCCTCGGGGGGGGCGGGGGTTAAAGCTTTCTTT
TRBD1	NA	TRBV11-3	TRBJ2-7	CASSLDTGDGYEQYF	TGTGCCAGCAGCTTAGATACAGGGGATGGCTACGAGCAGTACTTC
TRBD2	NA	TRBV5-4	TRBJ2-1	CASSVSGVVYGEQFF	TGTGCCAGCAGCGTTAGCGGGGTAGTCTATGGTGAGCAGTTCTTC
NA	few	TRBV11-2	TRBJ1-4	CASSLREGKEKLFF	TGTGCCAGCAGTCTAAGGGAGGGAAAAGAAAAACTGTTTTTT
TRBD1	once	TRBV6-5	TRBJ1-5	CASSRTGGFQPQHF	TGTGCCAGCAGTCGGACAGGGGGCTTTCAGCCCCAGCATTTT
NA	NA	TRBV6-6	TRBJ2-7	CASSRLGAADEQYF	TGTGCCAGCAGTCGGTTGGGGGCGGCGGACGAGCAGTACTTC
NA	NA	TRBV20-1	TRBJ2-1	CSARVYVEQFF	TGCAGTGCTAGGGTCTACGTTGAGCAGTTCTTC
NA	NA	TRBV7-2	TRBJ2-7	CASSPLPRATSYEQYF	TGTGCCAGCAGCCCCTTGCCGCGGGCGACCTCCTACGAGCAGTACTTC